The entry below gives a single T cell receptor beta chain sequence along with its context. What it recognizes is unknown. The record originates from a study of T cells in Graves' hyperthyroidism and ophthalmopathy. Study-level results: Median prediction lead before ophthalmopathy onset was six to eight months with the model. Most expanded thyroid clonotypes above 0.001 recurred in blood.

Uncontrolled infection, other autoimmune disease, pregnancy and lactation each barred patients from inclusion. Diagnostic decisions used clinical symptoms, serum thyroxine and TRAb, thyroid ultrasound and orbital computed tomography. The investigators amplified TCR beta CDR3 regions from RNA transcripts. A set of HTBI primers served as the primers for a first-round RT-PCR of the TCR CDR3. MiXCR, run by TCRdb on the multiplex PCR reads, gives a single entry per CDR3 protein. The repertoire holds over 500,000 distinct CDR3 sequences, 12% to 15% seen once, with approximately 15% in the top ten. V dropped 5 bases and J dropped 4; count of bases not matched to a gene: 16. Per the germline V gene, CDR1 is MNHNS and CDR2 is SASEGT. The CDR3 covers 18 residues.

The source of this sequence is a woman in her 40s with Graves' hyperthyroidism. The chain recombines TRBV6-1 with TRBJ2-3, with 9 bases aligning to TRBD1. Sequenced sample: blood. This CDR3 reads CASSFGVVPQGAPDTQYF. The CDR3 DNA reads TGTGCCAGCAGTTTCGGGGTCGTTCCACAGGGGGCCCCAGATACGCAGTATTTT.